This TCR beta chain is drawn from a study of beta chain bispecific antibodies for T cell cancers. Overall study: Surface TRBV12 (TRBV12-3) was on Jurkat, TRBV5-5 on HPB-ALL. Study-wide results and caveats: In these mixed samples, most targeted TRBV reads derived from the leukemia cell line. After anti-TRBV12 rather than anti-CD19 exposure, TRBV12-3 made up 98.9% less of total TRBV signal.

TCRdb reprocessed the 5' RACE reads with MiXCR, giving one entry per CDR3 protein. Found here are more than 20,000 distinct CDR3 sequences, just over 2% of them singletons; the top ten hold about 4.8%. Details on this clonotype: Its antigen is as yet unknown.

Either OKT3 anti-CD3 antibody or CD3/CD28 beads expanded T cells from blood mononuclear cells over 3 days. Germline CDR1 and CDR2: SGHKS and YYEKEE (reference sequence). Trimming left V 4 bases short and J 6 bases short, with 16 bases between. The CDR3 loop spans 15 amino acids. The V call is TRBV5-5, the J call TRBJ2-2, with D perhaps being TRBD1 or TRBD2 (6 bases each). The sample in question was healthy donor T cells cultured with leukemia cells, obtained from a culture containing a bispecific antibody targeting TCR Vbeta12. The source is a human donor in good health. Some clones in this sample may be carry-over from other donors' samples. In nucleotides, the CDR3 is TGTGCCAGCAGCCCGGGGGCGGTGATAGCCGGGGAGCTGTTTTTT. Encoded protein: CASSPGAVIAGELFF.